This TCR beta chain was identified during a study of OX40 agonist ivuxolimab in advanced cancers. Background for the entire study: Ivuxolimab, which targeted the costimulatory receptor OX40 (CD134), was an agonistic, fully human IgG2 monoclonal antibody. Prior anti-PD-1, anti-PD-L1 or anti-CTLA-4 therapy was permitted, and less than 45% of dose-escalation patients had received checkpoint inhibitors. The paper covers the monotherapy dose-escalation part of the phase I ivuxolimab trial, which included N = 52 patients. The dose-escalation cohort was 82.7% male with a mean age of about 54 years, ranging from roughly 23 to 90. Of the roughly 52 dose-escalation patients, hepatocellular carcinoma was present in roughly 19, melanoma in around 15, renal cell carcinoma in 9 and head and neck cancer in 9. Intravenous ivuxolimab was administered to patients every 2 weeks at six dose levels: 0.01, 0.1, 0.3, 1.5, 3 and 10 mg/kg. Partial responses occurred in three dose-escalation patients, of whom one had hepatocellular carcinoma and two had cutaneous melanoma. Peripheral TCRbeta sequencing was intended to test whether TCR sequence diversity was altered and clonal T-cell expansion was caused by ivuxolimab. The paper's findings and limits, for the study overall: The antigen specificity of the clonally expanded peripheral T cells was not determined. Low levels of normalized T-cell clonal expansion were also seen in some nonresponding patients. On average, CD8+ T cells showed more expanded clones than CD4+ T cells after ivuxolimab. In the 0.1-3.0 mg/kg groups, partial responders had among the lowest normalized peripheral clonal expansion, particularly in CD8+ T cells. At doses of 0.1 to 3.0 mg/kg, clonal expansion of both CD4+ and CD8+ T cells in blood was seen between baseline and week 6.

The germline V gene gives CDR1 as LGHNA and CDR2 as YSLEER. Measured from the cysteine to the phenylalanine, the CDR3 is 17 residues long. Only the CDR3 region is kept as DNA, spanning 51 bases read in frame from base 1. The germline V and J ends show losses of 3 bases and 4 bases respectively, and no gene match explains 10 bases of the junction. The trial excluded patients who had a history of autoimmune disease or were on systemic immunosuppression. In every dose cohort, peripheral blood was drawn for TCR sequencing at baseline, cycle 4 day 1, and cycle 7 day 1. Samples came from an open-label, multicenter, first-in-human phase I dose-escalation trial of ivuxolimab. Adults with locally advanced or metastatic melanoma, renal cell carcinoma, hepatocellular carcinoma or head and neck squamous cell carcinoma were enrolled in the trial. Before TCR sequencing, CD4+ and CD8+ T cells were separately sorted from peripheral blood.

Regarding this clone: Its antigen has not been determined. No per-base quality is available; no much larger clone lies one base away.

To sequence the TCRbeta CDR3 region, genomic DNA was isolated from the sorted cells. The immunoSEQ Assay was used to sequence the TCRbeta CDR3 regions. In its TCRdb copy, this immuneACCESS table keeps in-frame sequences only and misses some clones. Where compared with another copy, unresolved V genes explain less than half of these, and the others have no known cause. For this sample the table gives 77,000 or so clones, of which 85% to 95% were detected only once. Of the sample, around 0.29% falls within the top ten clones. The sequence was obtained from an adult with an advanced solid tumor such as melanoma, head and neck, liver or kidney cancer. Sample: CD4+ or CD8+ T cells sorted from blood, taken in a trial of the OX40 agonist ivuxolimab. This receptor chain uses TRBV4-3 and TRBJ1-4; a stretch of 8 junction bases matches TRBD1. The DNA reads as follows: TGCGCCAGCAGCCAGGCTACCGGACAGGGTTTTAATGAAAAACTGTTTTTT. Its protein product is CASSQATGQGFNEKLFF.